These 18 T cell receptor beta chains came from one sample sequenced in a study of T cell clonality in common variable immunodeficiency. The antigens of these receptors remain unknown. Generated by immunoSEQ multiplex PCR, the TCRdb table keeps only in-frame clones and is missing some. The sample is made up of several thousand clones, none counted only once. Regarding the study as a whole: Fewer deletions and N-nucleotide insertions were reportedly seen in common variable immunodeficiency TCR beta sequences.

Specimen: peripheral blood mononuclear cells. Receptors were obtained from a human donor with common variable immunodeficiency.

This clone came up many times. The observed sequence ends 3 residues before the CDR3 terminus, with the missing tail filled in from the germline J gene. The chain uses TRBV5-1 and TRBJ1-4, with TRBD1 matching over 10 bases. The germline gives CDR1 SGHRS, CDR2 YFSETQ. The V gene end was trimmed by 3 bases and the J gene end by 2 bases; junction bases not matched to a gene: 4. The CDR3 spans 16 residues. The DNA read from the CDR3 is TGCGCCAGCAGCTCGGGGACAGGGGCCACTAATGAAAAA. It specifies CASSSGTGATNEK. The CDR3 in full is CASSSGTGATNEKLFF.

In its sample, this clone was seen a few times. The missing CDR3 end, 3 residues past where the read stops, is filled in from the germline J gene. J is TRBJ2-3 and V is TRBV30; TRBD1 matches at 10 bases. This CDR3 has 17 residues. Germline V gives CDR1 GTSNPN, CDR2 SVGIG (reference sequence). V gave up 0 bases and J gave up 4 bases; unmatched junction bases: 10. CDR3 amino acids: CAWSVWGTGAMADTQYF. The part of the CDR3 DNA that was read is TGTGCCTGGAGTGTATGGGGGACAGGGGCTATGGCAGATACG.

This clone was picked up a small number of times. Sequencing ends 3 residues short of the CDR3 end; the germline J gene provides the rest. The V call is TRBV30, the J call TRBJ2-1; TRBD1 or TRBD2 may be the D gene (5 bases each). The CDR3 is made up of 17 amino acids. V was pared by 6 bases and J by 0 bases, with 21 bases between. Germline V CDR1 and CDR2: GTSNPN, SVGIG (reference sequence). The DNA read from the CDR3 is TGTGCCTGCCTCAAGTCAGAGGGGAGCTACTCCTACAATGAG. Translating gives CACLKSEGSYSYNE. The complete CDR3 reads CACLKSEGSYSYNEQFF.

By sample share, this clone is large. Partial CDR3 DNA: TGCAGCGTTGCTGAGACTTACATTAACTATGGC. Amino acids: CSVAETYINYG. The entire CDR3 sequence reads CSVAETYINYGYTF. This chain uses TRBV29-1 with TRBJ1-2; D remains unclear. Read coverage stops 3 residues before the CDR3 terminus; the germline J gene supplies the remainder. Trimming pared 4 bases from V and 1 base from J, leaving 13 bases between. CDR3 length: 14 residues. Germline CDR1 and CDR2: SQVTM and ANQGSEA. The full variable domain, rest sourced from reference TRBV29-1 and TRBJ1-2, is SAVISQKPSRDICQRGTSLTIQCQVDSQVTMMFWYRQQPGQSLTLIATANQGSEATYESGFVIDKFPISRPNLTFSTLTVSNMSPEDSSIYLCSVAETYINYGYTFGSGTRLTVV.

Ten or more counts support this clone. Relative to the germline gene, one junction end is altered; a read error may explain this. Read coverage stops 3 residues before the CDR3 terminus; the germline J gene supplies the remainder. The J gene is TRBJ1-4, the V gene TRBV6-1, with a tentative D call TRBD1 (6 bases). Germline CDR1 reads MNHNS; CDR2 reads SASEGT. The CDR3 loop spans 14 amino acids. Incomplete CDR3 DNA: TGTGCCAGCACTGAACCAGGGGCTTCCGAAAAA. Protein: CASTEPGASEK. The full CDR3 sequence reads CASTEPGASEKLFF.

The CDR3 region is CASSLSITYEQYF. CDR3 bases read: TGCGCCAGCAGCTTGAGCATTACCTACGAG. The rearrangement joins TRBV5-1 to TRBJ2-7; D is unclear. The CDR3 end falls 3 residues outside the read, so it is completed with the germline J gene. The CDR3 sequence is 13 residues long. CDR1 and CDR2 from the germline V gene are SGHRS and YFSETQ. V dropped 1 base and J dropped 2 bases, with 7 bases sitting between them.

This clone turned up a few times. The CDR3 end is not reached by the read, which stops 3 residues before it; the germline J gene fills it in. The V gene is TRBV7-2, the J gene TRBJ1-1; the D is unclear. This CDR3 comprises 12 residues. Germline-derived CDR1 and CDR2 are SGHTA and FQGNSA. CDR3 sequence reads: CASSFAGPVAFF. The CDR3 DNA, read in part, is TGTGCCAGCAGCTTTGCTGGTCCGGTA.

The sample holds a few counts of this clone. The read ends 3 residues before the CDR3 terminus; that terminus is restored from the germline J gene. This chain uses TRBV19 with TRBJ2-1; unclear D gene. Germline assignment: CDR1 LNHDA and CDR2 SQIVND (reference sequence). The CDR3 spans 14 residues. Trimming took off 3 bases at V and 2 bases at J, with 8 bases between the two ends. This chain's CDR3 is CASSMVAAYNEQFF. The CDR3 bases that were read are TGTGCCAGTAGTATGGTGGCGGCCTACAATGAG.

There are a few counts of this clone. Read coverage stops 3 residues before the CDR3 terminus; the germline J gene supplies the remainder. V gene TRBV30 combines with J gene TRBJ1-1; the match to TRBD1 covers 8 bases. The CDR3 length is 14 residues. V lost 0 bases and J lost 4; bases outside the gene matches: 4. Germline-derived CDR1 and CDR2 are GTSNPN and SVGIG (reference sequence). CDR3 sequence reads: CAWSVSGGITEAFF. The CDR3 DNA, read in part, is TGTGCCTGGAGTGTATCAGGGGGCATCACTGAA. Full variable domain (rest looked up from reference TRBV30 and TRBJ1-1): SQTIHQWPATLVQPVGSPLSLECTVEGTSNPNLYWYRQAAGRGLQLLFYSVGIGQISSEVPQNLSASRPQDRQFILSSKKLLLSDSGFYLCAWSVSGGITEAFFGQGTRLTVV.

In its sample, this clone was seen many times. Coverage ceases 3 residues before the CDR3 finishes, and the germline J gene fills in the end. The chain uses TRBV7-3 and TRBJ1-2; D is ambiguous. V was cut by 2 bases and J by 2 bases, with 6 bases left in between. CDR3 length equals 13 residues. Germline V gene data show CDR1 as SGHTA and CDR2 as FQGTGA. The CDR3 is CASSLGRNYGYTF. Partial CDR3 DNA: TGTGCCAGCAGCTTAGGCAGGAACTATGGC. Looking up the rest from reference TRBV7-3 and TRBJ1-2 gives the full variable domain: GAGVSQTPSNKVTEKGKYVELRCDPISGHTALYWYRQSLGQGPEFLIYFQGTGAADDSGLPNDRFFAVRPEGSVSTLKIQRTERGDSAVYLCASSLGRNYGYTFGSGTRLTVV.

This clone was counted many times. The CDR3 goes on 3 residues after the read ends, and that part is filled in from the germline J gene. The V and J genes are TRBV19 and TRBJ2-7; perhaps TRBD1 as D (6 bases). The CDR3 extends over 17 amino acids. Germline CDR1 reads LNHDA; CDR2 reads SQIVND (reference sequence). V was trimmed by 5 bases and J by 2 bases, leaving 22 bases between them. The chain's CDR3 is CASSLRGGHLLTYEQYF. CDR3 DNA (partial): TGTGCCAGTAGTCTCAGAGGGGGACACTTATTGACCTACGAG.

On this clone itself: Read sequence stops 3 residues before the CDR3 end, and the germline J gene provides the missing end. This chain connects TRBV19 to TRBJ1-5; 7 nucleotides line up with TRBD1. This CDR3 is 13 amino acids long. CDR1 and CDR2 from the germline V gene are LNHDA and SQIVND (reference sequence). V lost 10 bases and J lost 3; bases outside the gene matches: 6. The DNA read from the CDR3 is TGTGCCACAAGCGGGACAGTCAATCAGCCC. It codes for CATSGTVNQP. The entire CDR3 protein is CATSGTVNQPQHF.

This clone has a handful of counts. The read ends 3 residues shy of where the CDR3 ends; the end is completed using the germline J gene. This chain links TRBV6-1 with TRBJ2-5; 7 positions agree with TRBD1. This CDR3 is 14 amino acids long. The junction had 5 bases not matched to a gene; V was cut back by 4 bases and J by 3 bases. The germline CDR1 and CDR2 sequences are MNHNS and SASEGT. Partial CDR3 DNA: TGTGCCAGCAGTGTCCGACAGGGAGAAGAGACC. It yields the protein CASSVRQGEET. The CDR3, in full, reads CASSVRQGEETQYF.

This clone is termed medium-sized (0.01 to 0.1%). The read terminates 3 residues before the CDR3 end, so the remaining end is supplied by the germline J gene. The chain carries TRBV15 and TRBJ1-5, with unresolved D. Germline V gives CDR1 LNHNV, CDR2 YYDKDF (reference sequence). Trimming stripped 5 bases from V and 2 bases from J, with 13 bases between. CDR3 length: 15 residues. The covered CDR3 bases are TGTGCCACCAGCCAAGCTAGAGTCGGCAATCAGCCC. Translated, it gives CATSQARVGNQP. The whole CDR3 reads CATSQARVGNQPQHF. Complete variable domain (other parts from reference TRBV15 and TRBJ1-5): DAMVIQNPRYQVTQFGKPVTLSCSQTLNHNVMYWYQQKSSQAPKLLFHYYDKDFNNEADTPDNFQSRRPNTSFCFLDIRSPGLGDTAMYLCATSQARVGNQPQHFGDGTRLSIL.

This clone showed up many times. CDR3 bases read: TGTGCCAGCAGCTTAGAGGGGCGAATGAGTACCGGGGAG. Residues: CASSLEGRMSTGE. The entire CDR3 protein is CASSLEGRMSTGELFF. V gene TRBV13 combines with J gene TRBJ2-2; maybe TRBD1 (5 bases). The CDR3 end is not reached by the read, which stops 3 residues before it; the germline J gene fills it in. The CDR3 runs 16 residues. Germline values: CDR1 PRHDT, CDR2 FYEKMQ (reference sequence). V was cut by 1 base and J by 5 bases, with 14 bases left in between.

This clone has at least ten counts. A read error may produce the germline difference seen at one junction end. The read finishes 3 residues shy of the CDR3 end, and the germline J gene is used to complete it. The rearrangement links TRBV7-7 to TRBJ2-1; 9 bases match TRBD2. The CDR3 covers 16 residues. The germline V gene encodes CDR1 SSHAT and CDR2 FNYEAQ (reference sequence). CDR3 protein: CASSLLNSGSPNEQFF. Partial CDR3 DNA: TGTGCTAGCAGCTTACTTAATAGCGGGAGTCCAAATGAG.

Remarks on this clone: The read is 3 residues too short to cover the CDR3 end, so that end is filled in from the germline J gene. The genes are TRBV6-2 or TRBV6-3 and TRBJ2-7, with TRBD1 as a possible D gene (5 bases). CDR1 is MNHEY, CDR2 SVGEGT, per germline. The CDR3 runs 13 residues. The germline V and J ends were trimmed by 2 bases and 5 bases, with 10 bases remaining between them. The CDR3: CASSYEWGNEQYF. CDR3 DNA (partial): TGTGCCAGCAGTTACGAATGGGGCAACGAG.

This clone was seen ten or more times. Coverage ceases 3 residues before the CDR3 finishes, and the germline J gene fills in the end. The chain combines TRBV18 with TRBJ2-4; D gene unclear. In germline, CDR1 is KGHSH, CDR2 LQKENI. Trimming shortened V by 3 bases and J by 0 bases, and 15 bases separated the two germline ends. This CDR3 region has 17 residues. The sequenced CDR3 bases are TGTGCCAGCTCACCGACTGTCAACAACCTAGCCAAAAACATT. Translating gives CASSPTVNNLAKNI. The full CDR3 protein reads CASSPTVNNLAKNIQYF.